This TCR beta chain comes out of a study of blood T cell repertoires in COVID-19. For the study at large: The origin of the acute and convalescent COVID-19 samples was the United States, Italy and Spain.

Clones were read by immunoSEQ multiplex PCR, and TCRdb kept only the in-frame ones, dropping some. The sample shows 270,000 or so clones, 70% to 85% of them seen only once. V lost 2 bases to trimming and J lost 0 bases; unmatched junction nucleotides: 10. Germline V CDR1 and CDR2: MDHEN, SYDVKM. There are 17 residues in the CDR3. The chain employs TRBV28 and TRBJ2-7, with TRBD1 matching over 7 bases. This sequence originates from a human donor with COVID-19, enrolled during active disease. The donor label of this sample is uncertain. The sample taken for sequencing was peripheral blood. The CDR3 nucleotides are TGTGCCAGCAGTTTAGGGTCAGGGGGATTCCTCTCCTACGAGCAGTACTTC. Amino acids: CASSLGSGGFLSYEQYF.